These 23 T cell receptor beta chains were all obtained from the same sample, sequenced in a study of vaccination and CD4 T cells after COVID-19. Sequencing of the DNA from cultured CD4+ T cells was carried out with the Oncomine TCR Beta short-read assay. TCRdb ran MiXCR on the PCR reads and lists one entry per CDR3 protein. This sample has about 21,000 distinct CDR3 sequences, with about 52% found just once. Treatment indicated: approximately nine-day PBMC culture with coronavirus spike peptide pools or control peptides (ViraFEST assay). Their target antigens are unknown. The sample taken for sequencing was CD4+ T cells from blood, cultured in vitro. All receptors come from a human donor who had recovered from COVID-19.

As DNA, the CDR3 is TGTGCCAGCAGTTCGACAGGGGAAAACACTGAAGCTTTCTTT. Its protein is CASSSTGENTEAFF. The chain employs TRBV6-2 or TRBV6-3 and TRBJ1-1; 8 bases match TRBD1. Per the germline V gene, CDR1 is MNHEY and CDR2 is SVGEGT. With V trimmed by 4 bases and J by 2 bases, 3 bases remained unmatched. The CDR3 contains 14 residues.

J is TRBJ1-2 and V is TRBV20-1; tentatively, D is TRBD1 (6 bases). In germline, CDR1 is DFQATT, CDR2 SNEGSKA (reference sequence). V dropped 0 bases and J dropped 4 bases, with 12 bases sitting between them. CDR3 length: 14 residues. The CDR3 sequence is CSARDESGVYGYTF. As DNA, the CDR3 is TGCAGTGCTAGAGATGAATCAGGGGTCTATGGCTACACCTTC.

The chain carries TRBV20-1 and TRBJ1-1, with D possibly matching TRBD1 (5 bases). The CDR3 runs to 11 residues. Germline CDR1 and CDR2: DFQATT and SNEGSKA (reference sequence). The V end lost 4 bases, the J end lost 5 bases, and 8 bases lay between the germline ends. CDR3 residues: CSATQATEAFF. In nucleotides, the CDR3 is TGCAGTGCTACACAGGCTACTGAAGCTTTCTTT.

This clonotype was recorded a few times. This sequence joins TRBV7-2 and TRBJ1-5, with D perhaps matching TRBD1 (6 bases). Germline V gives CDR1 SGHTA, CDR2 FQGNSA. The CDR3 runs 12 residues. Trimming pared 5 bases from V and 7 bases from J, leaving 9 bases between. The CDR3 DNA is TGTGCCAGCAGCGTACAGGGCCAGCCCCAGCATTTT. This translates into CASSVQGQPQHF.

There are a few counts of this clonotype. J is TRBJ1-1 and V is TRBV28; D gene unclear. The V end lost 1 base, the J end lost 7 bases, and 16 bases lay between the germline ends. The CDR3 covers 15 residues. The germline V gene has CDR1 MDHEN and CDR2 SYDVKM. The DNA for the CDR3 is TGTGCCAGCAGTTTATCGGGAGAGCCCAACCTTGAAGCTTTCTTT. It encodes CASSLSGEPNLEAFF.

This clonotype was seen a few times. The V call is TRBV2, the J call TRBJ1-1; maybe TRBD1 (6 bases). Per the germline V gene, CDR1 is SNHLY and CDR2 is FYNNEI. CDR3 size: 14 residues. V shed 5 bases and J shed 3 bases, with 13 bases lying between them. Here the CDR3 DNA reads TGTGCCAGCAGTATCCAGGGGAGAGACACTGAAGCTTTCTTT. Residues: CASSIQGRDTEAFF.

The chain combines TRBV19 with TRBJ1-1; 7 bases fit TRBD1. The CDR3 is 14 residues long. CDR1 and CDR2 from the germline V gene are LNHDA and SQIVND (reference sequence). The V and J ends lost 7 bases and 1 base, in that order; junction bases with no gene match: 6. In DNA form, the CDR3 reads TGTGCCAGTAATCGACGACAGGGGAACACTGAAGCTTTCTTT. This codes for CASNRRQGNTEAFF.

This clonotype has just a few counts. This chain connects TRBV6-5 to TRBJ2-7; D gene unclear. Trimming pared 0 bases from V and 4 bases from J, leaving 7 bases between. From germline, CDR1 is MNHEY and CDR2 SVGAGI. This CDR3 region has 13 residues. Written as DNA, the CDR3 is TGTGCCAGCAGTTACTCCCTCGTTTACGAGCAGTACTTC. Residues: CASSYSLVYEQYF.

The CDR3 coding sequence is TGTGCCACCAGCAGAGGGACGGGGACAGGGGTTTCCGAGCAGTACTTC. Its translation is CATSRGTGTGVSEQYF. The V and J genes are TRBV15 and TRBJ2-7; 10 bases are shared with TRBD1. The CDR3 runs to 16 residues. V trimming: 1 base; J trimming: 6 bases; junction bases outside the gene matches: 9. Germline V gene data show CDR1 as LNHNV and CDR2 as YYDKDF (reference sequence).

The chain couples TRBV6-1 to TRBJ2-7, with D perhaps TRBD2 (6 bases). The V gene's germline CDR1 is MNHNS and CDR2 SASEGT. There are 14 residues in the CDR3. V was shortened by 8 bases and J by 2 bases, with 16 bases between the two germline ends. The CDR3 protein is CASRRDSLTYEQYF. The CDR3 nucleotides read TGTGCCAGCCGACGGGACTCATTAACCTACGAGCAGTACTTC.

This clonotype was seen a few times. This CDR3 reads CASSSGRPETQYF. For the CDR3, the DNA is TGTGCCAGCAGCTCGGGGAGGCCGGAGACCCAGTACTTC. The rearrangement joins TRBV7-6 to TRBJ2-5; maybe TRBD2 (6 bases). V lost 4 bases and J 5 bases, leaving 11 bases between the germline ends. This CDR3 region has 13 residues. Germline CDR1 SGHVS, CDR2 FNYEAQ.

The chain employs TRBV10-3 and TRBJ1-6; weak D call: TRBD1 (5 bases). From germline, CDR1 is ENHRY and CDR2 SYGVKD. This CDR3 spans 14 amino acids. The germline V and J ends were trimmed by 3 bases and 7 bases, with 10 bases remaining between them. CDR3 nucleotide sequence: TGTGCCATCAGTGAAGGGACCGAGAATTCACCCCTCCACTTT. It specifies CAISEGTENSPLHF.

This clonotype has just a few counts. The chain couples TRBV20-1 to TRBJ2-2, with D perhaps TRBD2 (5 bases). Germline V gives CDR1 DFQATT, CDR2 SNEGSKA (reference sequence). The germline V and J ends were trimmed by 0 bases and 5 bases, with 7 bases remaining between them. The CDR3 sequence is 13 residues long. CDR3 sequence reads: CSARDRGTGELFF. Here the CDR3 DNA reads TGCAGTGCTAGAGATCGGGGAACCGGGGAGCTGTTTTTT.

J is TRBJ1-2 and V is TRBV28; 9 bases fit TRBD1. This CDR3 has 14 residues. Germline trimming cut 3 bases from V and 7 bases from J; bases unmatched to any gene: 6. The germline CDR1 and CDR2 sequences are MDHEN and SYDVKM. The CDR3 loop reads CASSFGTGLRGYTF. CDR3 DNA sequence: TGTGCCAGCAGTTTTGGGACAGGGCTTCGTGGCTACACCTTC.

This clonotype was counted only a few times. The J gene is TRBJ2-2, the V gene TRBV7-9, with unresolved D. Trimming pared 1 base from V and 1 base from J, leaving 4 bases between. The CDR3 loop spans 14 amino acids. Germline CDR1 and CDR2: SEHNR and FQNEAQ (reference sequence). CDR3 DNA: TGTGCCAGCAGCTTAGAACAGAACACCGGGGAGCTGTTTTTT. This codes for CASSLEQNTGELFF.

This sequence joins TRBV15 and TRBJ1-4; 7 nucleotides agree with TRBD1. Trimming cost V 0 bases and J 8 bases; bases outside gene matches: 3. The CDR3 runs 14 residues. The V gene's germline CDR1 is LNHNV and CDR2 YYDKDF (reference sequence). The chain's CDR3 is CATSRDRGEEKLFF. The CDR3 coding sequence is TGTGCCACCAGCAGAGACAGGGGGGAGGAAAAACTGTTTTTT.

The chain combines TRBV2 with TRBJ2-5, with D possibly TRBD1 on 6 matching bases. Deletions cut 5 bases from V and 5 bases from J, with 15 bases between. Germline V gene lookup returns CDR1 SNHLY and CDR2 FYNNEI. The CDR3 spans 14 residues. CDR3 sequence (DNA): TGTGCCAGCAGTCTAATTCAGGGGTTTGAGACCCAGTACTTC. This gives the protein CASSLIQGFETQYF.

This clonotype was counted once. The chain combines TRBV7-3 with TRBJ2-4, with TRBD2 as a possible D gene (5 bases). The CDR3 sequence is 13 residues long. Between the trimmed V and J ends, which lost 4 bases and 8 bases, there was a span of 12 bases. The germline CDR1 and CDR2 sequences are SGHTA and FQGTGA. CDR3 DNA: TGTGCCAGCAGCTCCTCACCCGGGGACATTCAGTACTTC. Translated: CASSSSPGDIQYF. Based on the CDR3 plus reference TRBV7-3 and TRBJ2-4, the full variable domain is GAGVSQTPSNKVTEKGKYVELRCDPISGHTALYWYRQSLGQGPEFLIYFQGTGAADDSGLPNDRFFAVRPEGSVSTLKIQRTERGDSAVYLCASSSSPGDIQYFGAGTRLSVL.

The sample holds a few counts of this clonotype. The V gene is TRBV20-1, the J gene TRBJ1-2, with D unresolved. The V end was cut by 3 bases, the J end by 6 bases, with 11 bases between. Per the germline V gene, CDR1 is DFQATT and CDR2 is SNEGSKA (reference sequence). CDR3 size: 12 residues. The CDR3 loop is CSASPLSNGYTF. The CDR3 nucleotides are TGCAGTGCTAGCCCCCTATCCAATGGCTACACCTTC.

The chain has TRBV6-2 or TRBV6-3 and TRBJ2-5, with 12 bases identical to TRBD2. Germline V gives CDR1 MNHEY, CDR2 SVGEGT. Trimming removed 6 bases from V and 4 bases from J; junction bases left unmatched: 9. This CDR3 comprises 16 residues. The CDR3 region has the DNA TGTGCCAGCAGACTACTAGCGGGGGGCGAGAGAGAGACCCAGTACTTC. Amino acid sequence: CASRLLAGGERETQYF.

This clonotype has only a few counts. V gene TRBV6-1 combines with J gene TRBJ2-5, with unresolved D. Germline values: CDR1 MNHNS, CDR2 SASEGT. The CDR3 spans 15 residues. V dropped 4 bases and J dropped 5 bases, with 17 bases sitting between them. The DNA for the CDR3 is TGTGCCAGCAGTGGACAAAGGACCGGGCTGGAGACCCAGTACTTC. Its protein is CASSGQRTGLETQYF.

V and J are TRBV21-1 and TRBJ2-5; the D segment call TRBD2 is taken from the table without a DNA check. TRBV21-1 is annotated as a pseudogene. The CDR3 is 15 amino acids. CDR3 nucleotides: TGTGCCAGCAGCACCTTTTCTAGCGATCGAGAGACCCAGTACTTC. It yields the protein CASSTFSSDRETQYF.

The rearrangement links TRBV28 to TRBJ1-2; 10 bases fit TRBD1. CDR3 length: 15 amino acids. The germline V gene has CDR1 MDHEN and CDR2 SYDVKM. After removal of 5 bases from V and 4 bases from J, the junction contained 7 bases not matched to a gene. The CDR3 DNA is TGTGCCAGCAGTGGTAGACAGGGGGCAGGCTATGGCTACACCTTC. It specifies CASSGRQGAGYGYTF.